This TCR beta chain was recovered during a study of glioma-infiltrating T cells. Study details: Presurgical dexamethasone in glioma patients lasted six or fewer days.

Study conclusions and caveats: CDR3 overlap between tissue and blood was very small.

Looked up from germline, CDR1 is MDHEN and CDR2 is SYDVKM. CDR3 size: 11 residues. The V and J ends lost 4 bases and 8 bases respectively, with 8 bases between them. Amplification of TCR alpha and beta CDR3 regions from RNA used iRepertoire nested multiplex PCR. One-step reverse transcription and amplification started from about 100-400 ng of tissue mRNA or PBMC total RNA. One entry per CDR3 protein results from TCRdb running MiXCR on the multiplex PCR reads. The table lists about 400,000 distinct CDR3 sequences, more than 35% of them singletons. Comments on this clonotype: Its antigen is not identified.

Sample: glioma tissue, nonneoplastic brain tissue, or PBMCs (not recorded which). This receptor was obtained from a human donor with low-grade glioma or glioblastoma, undergoing nonglioma brain surgery, or in good health (not recorded which). The genes are TRBV28 and TRBJ1-2; weak D call: TRBD1 (5 bases). The chain's CDR3 is CASSSGGGYTF. The CDR3, as DNA: TGTGCCAGCAGTTCCGGGGGAGGCTACACCTTC.